This is a list of T cell receptor beta chains from one sample in a study of cytomegalovirus exposure and HLA in healthy donors. Here immunoSEQ multiplex PCR was the method, and the copy in TCRdb shows in-frame clones only, minus some. The table shows under 130,000 clones, with over 70% occurring only once. Sequencing was carried out using PBMCs. Receptors were obtained from a man in his forties or fifties in good health and CMV-seronegative. Each CDR3 is given with its conserved first and last residue. Fields, in order: V gene, J gene, D gene, clone size, CDR3 DNA, CDR3 protein. The D gene is left open where the match is weak. Expanded clones are given a class, and other clones once, few, many or no size at all.

TRBV19,TRBJ1-5,NA,few,TGTGCCACCCGGGGAGGGAACCAGCCCCAGCATTTT,CATRGGNQPQHF
TRBV11-2,TRBJ1-2,NA,NA,TGTGCCAGCAGCCCGGGGGATGGCTACACCTTC,CASSPGDGYTF
TRBV30,TRBJ2-1,NA,few,TGTGCCTGGAGTGTACGGGGGTTAAGCTCCTACAATGAGCAGTTCTTC,CAWSVRGLSSYNEQFF
TRBV6-4,TRBJ2-1,TRBD1,NA,TGTGCCAGCAGTGACAGGGGGCCGGTGGGGAGGCAGTTCTTC,CASSDRGPVGRQFF
TRBV29-1,TRBJ1-3,NA,NA,TGCAGCGCATCCGAGGGAGGAAACACCATATATTTT,CSASEGGNTIYF
TRBV19,TRBJ2-5,NA,few,TGTGCCAGTAGTCCACTCCACTACCAAGAGACCCAGTACTTC,CASSPLHYQETQYF
TRBV5-1,TRBJ2-3,NA,NA,TGCGCCAGCAGCATCCCGACTTCCCCCGAGGGAGATACGCAGTATTTT,CASSIPTSPEGDTQYF
TRBV15,TRBJ1-6,NA,NA,TGTGCCACCAGCAGCGGGTCCCCCTATAATTCACCCCTCCACTTT,CATSSGSPYNSPLHF
TRBV7-2,TRBJ2-3,NA,NA,TGTGCCAGCAGCTCTGGGGGGACAGCCAACACAGATACGCAGTATTTT,CASSSGGTANTDTQYF
TRBV28,TRBJ1-2,NA,NA,TGTGCCAGCACACACAGTACGGCATCTAACTATGGCTACACCTTC,CASTHSTASNYGYTF
TRBV19,TRBJ2-3,TRBD2,NA,TGTGCCAGTAGTATATCACTAGCGGGAGGGGATACGCAGTATTTT,CASSISLAGGDTQYF
TRBV19,TRBJ2-6,NA,few,TGTGCCACGGTGGGACTTAGCACTGGGGCCAACGTCCTGACTTTC,CATVGLSTGANVLTF
TRBV28,TRBJ1-6,NA,once,TGTGCCAGCAGCGAGACAGGATATAATTCACCCCTCCACTTT,CASSETGYNSPLHF
TRBV6-5,TRBJ1-3,TRBD1,NA,TGTGCCAGCAGGGTGTCCGGACAGGGCGGGTACACCATATATTTT,CASRVSGQGGYTIYF
TRBV2,TRBJ2-7,NA,NA,TGTGCCAGCAGTGACGGGCCAGGGGCCCTATACGAGCAGTACTTC,CASSDGPGALYEQYF
TRBV6-5,TRBJ2-1,NA,few,TGTGCCAGCAGTTACTCGAATAGCCCCGACAGTTTCTTC,CASSYSNSPDSFF
TRBV18,TRBJ2-5,TRBD2,NA,TGTGCCAGCTCACCATGGTCTAGCGGGGCGGCGGGCGAGACCCAGTACTTC,CASSPWSSGAAGETQYF
TRBV19,TRBJ1-2,TRBD1,NA,TGTGCCAGTGGGGACAGGGCCGAGGGCTACACCTTC,CASGDRAEGYTF
TRBV6-9,TRBJ2-3,TRBD2,NA,TGTGCCAGCAGTTCCAGCGGGATTGCAGATACGCAGTATTTT,CASSSSGIADTQYF
TRBV12-5,TRBJ2-2,NA,NA,TGTGCTAGTGGTTTCGACAGCGGGGAGCTGTTTTTT,CASGFDSGELFF
TRBV5-1,TRBJ2-3,TRBD2,NA,TGCGCCAGCAGCTTGGCCATGGGGTTGCGGGAGGGCCTGGATACGCAGTATTTT,CASSLAMGLREGLDTQYF
TRBV9,TRBJ2-7,TRBD1,NA,TGTGCCAGCAGCGAGGGACAGGACTACGAGCAGTACTTC,CASSEGQDYEQYF
TRBV29-1,TRBJ2-2,NA,few,TGCAGCGTTGAGGGGGCGTACACCGGGGAGCTGTTTTTT,CSVEGAYTGELFF
TRBV19,TRBJ2-7,NA,NA,TGTGCCAGTAGGGCCCAGTCCGGGAGTATCTACGAGCAGTACTTC,CASRAQSGSIYEQYF
TRBV6-5,TRBJ1-1,NA,medium-sized,TGTGCCAGCAGTTACTCACAGGAAAACACTGAAGCTTTCTTT,CASSYSQENTEAFF
TRBV18,TRBJ1-5,TRBD1,NA,TGTGCCAGCTCACCAGACAGGGGGAATCAGCCCCAGCATTTT,CASSPDRGNQPQHF
TRBV5-1,TRBJ1-1,TRBD1,NA,TGCGCCGCTAACAGGGGGCAACCGAACACTGAAGCTTTCTTT,CAANRGQPNTEAFF
TRBV2,TRBJ1-2,NA,NA,TGTGCCAGCAGTGAAGTGGAGGGGCGCGGTGGCTACACCTTC,CASSEVEGRGGYTF
TRBV5-1,TRBJ2-1,TRBD2,NA,TGCGCCAGCAGCCGGACTAGCGGGCCTACCTACAATGAGCAGTTCTTC,CASSRTSGPTYNEQFF
TRBV5-1,TRBJ1-1,TRBD1,NA,TGCGCCAGCAGCTGGGGACAGGGAAGAGGAGTCACTGAAGCTTTCTTT,CASSWGQGRGVTEAFF
TRBV6-4,TRBJ2-3,TRBD2,NA,TGTGCCAGCAGTGACCTTTTACTAGCGGGGGGGCTTAATACGCAGTATTTT,CASSDLLLAGGLNTQYF
TRBV19,TRBJ1-4,NA,NA,TGTGCCAGTAGTATAGTGGCAGGGGAAAAACTGTTTTTT,CASSIVAGEKLFF
TRBV6-5,TRBJ1-2,NA,NA,TGTGCCAGCAGGCTTCAGGGAAACTATGGCTACACCTTC,CASRLQGNYGYTF
TRBV7-9,TRBJ1-1,NA,NA,TGTGCCAGCAGCCCGTCTACGTCTAAGAACACTGAAGCTTTCTTT,CASSPSTSKNTEAFF
TRBV10-3,TRBJ1-4,NA,NA,TGTGCCATCAGTGAATTGCAGGGAGGTTGGCTGTTTTTT,CAISELQGGWLFF
TRBV28,TRBJ2-7,NA,NA,TGTGCCAGTGAGGACAGCTCCTACGAGCAGTACTTC,CASEDSSYEQYF
TRBV4-1,TRBJ1-6,TRBD1,once,TGCGCCAGCAGCCAAGAGGACGGCAGGGGGCGTTGGCCCTATAATTCACCCCTCCACTTT,CASSQEDGRGRWPYNSPLHF
TRBV7-6,TRBJ2-1,NA,NA,TGTGCCAGCAGCTTAGGAACAGGGTTCCACAATGAGCAGTTCTTC,CASSLGTGFHNEQFF
TRBV30,TRBJ1-2,NA,NA,TGTGCCTCCGTCGGGGATAGTTATGGCTACACCTTC,CASVGDSYGYTF
TRBV5-1,TRBJ2-3,NA,NA,TGCGCCAGCAGAACAAACACAGATACGCAGTATTTT,CASRTNTDTQYF
TRBV27,TRBJ2-7,TRBD1,once,TGTGCCAGCAGTTTATCATGGGACAGGGTACACGAGCAGTACTTC,CASSLSWDRVHEQYF
TRBV6-1,TRBJ2-2,TRBD1,NA,TGTGCCACCGGACAGGGAATCACCGGGGAGCTGTTTTTT,CATGQGITGELFF
TRBV19,TRBJ2-6,TRBD2,NA,TGTGCCAGTAGCAGACTAGCGGGACCCTCTGGGGCCAACGTCCTGACTTTC,CASSRLAGPSGANVLTF
TRBV19,TRBJ1-1,NA,NA,TGTGCCAGTAGTATCGGGGAAACTGAAGCTTTCTTT,CASSIGETEAFF
TRBV7-2,TRBJ2-3,NA,NA,TGTGCCAGCACCTCTCGGGGAACGACAGATACGCAGTATTTT,CASTSRGTTDTQYF
TRBV5-4,TRBJ1-5,NA,NA,TGTGCCAGCAGCTTCCTACCCGGGGACAATCAGCCCCAGCATTTT,CASSFLPGDNQPQHF
TRBV25-1,TRBJ1-2,NA,once,TGTGCCAGCAGTGCCGTTGGGGCGGGGAACCGGCGTGGCTACACCTTC,CASSAVGAGNRRGYTF
TRBV7-9,TRBJ2-2,TRBD1,NA,TGTGCCAGCAGCGCTCGACAGGGGGCGCGGAGTACCGGGGAGCTGTTTTTT,CASSARQGARSTGELFF
TRBV5-1,TRBJ2-1,TRBD2,NA,TGCGCCAGCAGCTTGGTTCCTAGACCGGGGGGGCTAAACAATGAGCAGTTCTTC,CASSLVPRPGGLNNEQFF
TRBV7-8,TRBJ2-1,NA,NA,TGTGCCAGCAGCTCCGGGGGTTCGACGTGGAATGAGCAGTTCTTC,CASSSGGSTWNEQFF
TRBV4-1,TRBJ2-5,TRBD2,once,TGCGCCAGCAGCCGACTCGGGGGGGAGACCCAGTACTTC,CASSRLGGETQYF
TRBV5-1,TRBJ2-7,TRBD1,NA,TGCGCCAGCAGCCGCACCGGGGACAGGGGTTACGAGCAGTACTTC,CASSRTGDRGYEQYF
TRBV19,TRBJ1-4,TRBD1,few,TGTGCCAGTAGTACGCGGGACAGGGTGGTCGCAACTAATGAAAAACTGTTTTTT,CASSTRDRVVATNEKLFF
TRBV27,TRBJ1-2,NA,NA,TGTGCCAGCGGACAGTACTATGGCTACACCTTC,CASGQYYGYTF